The 21 T cell receptor beta chains listed next were all sequenced from one sample in a study of OX40 agonist ivuxolimab in advanced cancers. TCRdb keeps only in-frame clones here, not all; method: immunoSEQ multiplex PCR. The table includes about 83,000 clones, approximately 91% detected once. The sample here was CD4+ or CD8+ T cells sorted from blood, taken in a trial of the OX40 agonist ivuxolimab. These receptors originate from an adult with an advanced solid tumor such as melanoma, head and neck, liver or kidney cancer.

This rearrangement joins TRBV28 to TRBJ1-1, with a possible D match to TRBD1 (6 bases). The germline CDR1 and CDR2 sequences are MDHEN and SYDVKM. The CDR3 sequence is 16 residues long. The V gene lost 6 bases and the J gene lost 6 bases, with 23 bases spanning the gap. The CDR3 reads CASSRSSGTQISEAFF. In DNA, the CDR3 is TGTGCCAGCAGCCGTAGCTCCGGGACACAGATCTCTGAAGCTTTCTTT.

Here the CDR3 reads CASSSGIYSNQPQHF. CDR3 bases: TGTGCCAGCAGTTCCGGGATTTATAGCAATCAGCCCCAGCATTTT. V usage is TRBV27 and J usage is TRBJ1-5; D ambiguous. CDR1 is MNHEY, CDR2 SMNVEV, per germline (reference sequence). The CDR3 is 15 residues long. Trimming took 4 bases from V and 0 from J, leaving 10 bases between them.

The rearrangement links TRBV5-5 to TRBJ2-1, with 11 bases identical to TRBD2. Germline lookup yields CDR1 SGHKS and CDR2 YYEKEE (reference sequence). This CDR3 is 17 amino acids long. Unmatched junction bases numbered 14, after V lost 4 bases and J lost 8 bases. Written as DNA, the CDR3 is TGTGCCAGCAGCCGTATCCTAGCGGGAGGTTTAGTGGATGAGCAGTTCTTC. Encoded protein: CASSRILAGGLVDEQFF.

The rearrangement joins TRBV25-1 to TRBJ2-2; D may be TRBD2 (5 bases). CDR3 size: 14 residues. V was pared by 0 bases and J by 6 bases, with 8 bases between. Germline CDR1 MGHDK, CDR2 SYGVNS. The CDR3 region is CASSEYGVAGELFF. CDR3 nucleotide sequence: TGTGCCAGCAGTGAATACGGGGTGGCCGGGGAGCTGTTTTTT.

The chain uses TRBV11-2 and TRBJ2-1; 9 bases fit TRBD1. Germline-derived CDR1 and CDR2 are SGHAT and FQNNGV. The CDR3 consists of 13 residues. V lost 4 bases to trimming and J lost 9 bases; unmatched junction nucleotides: 4. The CDR3 DNA reads as TGTGCCAGCAGCTGGACAGGGGTGGGTGAGCAGTTCTTC. Translated: CASSWTGVGEQFF. The full variable domain, its missing parts supplied by reference TRBV11-2 and TRBJ2-1, is EAGVAQSPRYKIIEKRQSVAFWCNPISGHATLYWYQQILGQGPKLLIQFQNNGVVDDSQLPKDRFSAERLKGVDSTLKIQPAKLEDSAVYLCASSWTGVGEQFFGPGTRLTVL.

The rearrangement links TRBV19 to TRBJ2-7; D might be TRBD2 (6 bases). Germline-derived CDR1 and CDR2 are LNHDA and SQIVND (reference sequence). Trimming pared 5 bases from V and 3 bases from J, leaving 14 bases between. The CDR3 is made up of 14 amino acids. This CDR3 is CASSPEGLVYEQYF. As DNA, the CDR3 is TGTGCCAGTAGTCCGGAGGGTCTCGTCTACGAGCAGTACTTC.

This chain joins TRBV5-4 and TRBJ2-1; perhaps TRBD2 as D (6 bases). Trimming cost V 3 bases and J 5 bases, with 12 bases left between them. The CDR3 runs to 14 residues. CDR1 is SGHNT and CDR2 is YYREEE in the germline V gene (reference sequence). CDR3 in DNA: TGTGCCAGCAGCTGGGCGGCGGGAAACAATGAGCAGTTCTTC. This sequence encodes CASSWAAGNNEQFF.

The chain employs TRBV15 and TRBJ2-3, with D possibly TRBD2 on 6 matching bases. The CDR3 spans 16 residues. Germline CDR1 and CDR2: LNHNV and YYDKDF (reference sequence). V gave up 3 bases and J gave up 1 base, with 14 bases separating them. CDR3 DNA sequence: TGTGCCACCAGCAGCCAAACGGGGGTTCGCACAGATACGCAGTATTTT. This sequence encodes CATSSQTGVRTDTQYF. Based on the CDR3 plus reference TRBV15 and TRBJ2-3, the full variable domain is DAMVIQNPRYQVTQFGKPVTLSCSQTLNHNVMYWYQQKSSQAPKLLFHYYDKDFNNEADTPDNFQSRRPNTSFCFLDIRSPGLGDTAMYLCATSSQTGVRTDTQYFGPGTRLTVL.

The rearrangement uses TRBV19 and TRBJ1-2, with D maybe TRBD1 (5 bases). The V gene's germline CDR1 is LNHDA and CDR2 SQIVND (reference sequence). Trimming pared 1 base from V and 4 bases from J, leaving 13 bases between. This CDR3 contains 15 residues. The CDR3 spells CASSIAAGPLYGYTF. The CDR3 region has the DNA TGTGCCAGTAGTATAGCTGCAGGGCCCCTCTATGGCTACACCTTC. Filled out from reference TRBV19 and TRBJ1-2, the complete variable domain reads DGGITQSPKYLFRKEGQNVTLSCEQNLNHDAMYWYRQDPGQGLRLIYYSQIVNDFQKGDIAEGYSVSREKKESFPLTVTSAQKNPTAFYLCASSIAAGPLYGYTFGSGTRLTVV.

This chain joins TRBV2 and TRBJ2-2, with 9 bases that match TRBD2. CDR1 and CDR2 (germline): SNHLY, FYNNEI. The CDR3 length is 16 residues. The trim removed 3 bases at V and 4 bases at J, leaving 6 bases unmatched. CDR3 DNA: TGTGCCAGCAGTGATGGCGGGGGGGCACCCACCGGGGAGCTGTTTTTT. This gives the protein CASSDGGGAPTGELFF.

This chain uses TRBV21-1 with TRBJ1-2; the table calls TRBD1, which could not be checked here. TRBV21-1 is a listed pseudogene. This CDR3 comprises 15 residues. CDR3 coding DNA: TGTGCCAGCAGCAAAGACAGGGTGAAGAACTATGGCTACACCTTC. It is translated as CASSKDRVKNYGYTF.

A few counts support this clone. The chain carries TRBV28 and TRBJ1-2; 10 nucleotides line up with TRBD1. The CDR3 totals 17 residues. Looked up from germline, CDR1 is MDHEN and CDR2 is SYDVKM. Trimming at V came to 7 bases and at J to 0 bases, leaving 11 bases not matched to a gene. The CDR3 reads CASTPGQGVYTNYGYTF. The CDR3 DNA sequence: TGTGCCAGCACCCCTGGACAGGGGGTTTATACTAACTATGGCTACACCTTC.

This clone appeared a single time. At the DNA level, this CDR3 is encoded by other sequences in the same sample as well. The chain joins TRBV10-3 to TRBJ2-5; the match to TRBD1 covers 8 bases. The CDR3 covers 14 residues. V lost 2 bases, J lost 3 bases, and 2 bases stayed unmatched. Germline-derived CDR1 and CDR2 are ENHRY and SYGVKD. CDR3 protein: CAISETGGEETQYF. DNA for the CDR3: TGTGCCATCAGTGAGACAGGGGGAGAAGAGACCCAGTACTTC.

The chain uses TRBV7-7 and TRBJ2-5; D could derive from TRBD1 or TRBD2 (5 bases each). Trimming removed 4 bases from V and 6 bases from J, with 6 bases in between. Germline CDR1 and CDR2: SSHAT and FNYEAQ (reference sequence). The CDR3 sequence is 11 residues long. The CDR3: CASSSGQTQYF. The CDR3, as DNA: TGTGCCAGCAGCTCGGGACAGACCCAGTACTTC.

This chain uses TRBV6-1 with TRBJ1-1; no clear D. Trimming removed 2 bases at V and 0 bases at J, with 10 bases between. The germline CDR1 and CDR2 sequences are MNHNS and SASEGT. The CDR3 is 15 residues long. CDR3 sequence reads: CASSELVGLNTEAFF. The CDR3 nucleotides read TGTGCCAGCAGTGAATTGGTAGGGCTGAACACTGAAGCTTTCTTT.

Concerning this clone itself: Germline and junction disagree at one end, which may indicate a read error. The rearrangement joins TRBV28 to TRBJ2-7; D possibly matches TRBD1 or TRBD2 (5 bases each). This CDR3 has 13 amino acids. Germline CDR1 MDHEN, CDR2 SYDVKM. CDR3 coding DNA: TGTGCCAGCACCCCGGGACCTGCCAAGATACTCGGTTTC. Translation: CASTPGPAKILGF.

The CDR3 sequence: CASSPENRERNEQYF. CDR3 DNA: TGTGCCAGCAGCCCGGAGAACAGGGAGCGCAACGAGCAGTACTTC. This chain connects TRBV7-2 to TRBJ2-7; D may be TRBD1 (6 bases). V lost 5 bases, J lost 5 bases, and 19 bases lay in between. The CDR3 runs 15 residues. Germline assignment: CDR1 SGHTA and CDR2 FQGNSA.

A single count supports this clone. The chain joins TRBV19 to TRBJ2-2; the match to TRBD2 covers 7 bases. CDR3 size: 15 residues. Looked up from germline, CDR1 is LNHDA and CDR2 is SQIVND (reference sequence). Trimming took 2 bases from V and 3 from J; bases not matched to a gene: 3. The CDR3 nucleotides read TGTGCCAGTAGTATACAGAGCGGGGACACCGGGGAGCTGTTTTTT. Its translation is CASSIQSGDTGELFF.

The rearrangement joins TRBV27 to TRBJ2-7, with 10 bases aligning to TRBD1. Germline V gives CDR1 MNHEY, CDR2 SMNVEV (reference sequence). The CDR3 runs to 14 residues. V lost 5 bases to trimming and J lost 1 base; unmatched junction nucleotides: 2. The CDR3 is CASSRDRGSYEQYF. The DNA of the CDR3 is TGTGCCAGCAGTCGGGACAGGGGATCCTACGAGCAGTACTTC.

This chain uses TRBV11-2 with TRBJ2-7; D is unclear. V was clipped by 3 bases and J by 2 bases, with 8 bases between them. This CDR3 contains 13 residues. The germline V gene has CDR1 SGHAT and CDR2 FQNNGV. CDR3 DNA sequence: TGTGCCAGCAGCTTTGGACGGACCTACGAGCAGTACTTC. It specifies CASSFGRTYEQYF.

The gene calls are TRBV10-2 and TRBJ2-5; D not resolved. V was pared by 2 bases and J by 1 base, with 11 bases between. CDR1 is WSHSY and CDR2 is SAAADI in the germline V gene. This CDR3 is 15 amino acids long. In DNA form, the CDR3 reads TGCGCCAGCAGTGAGCATGTAGATATCCAAGAGACCCAGTACTTC. It translates to CASSEHVDIQETQYF.